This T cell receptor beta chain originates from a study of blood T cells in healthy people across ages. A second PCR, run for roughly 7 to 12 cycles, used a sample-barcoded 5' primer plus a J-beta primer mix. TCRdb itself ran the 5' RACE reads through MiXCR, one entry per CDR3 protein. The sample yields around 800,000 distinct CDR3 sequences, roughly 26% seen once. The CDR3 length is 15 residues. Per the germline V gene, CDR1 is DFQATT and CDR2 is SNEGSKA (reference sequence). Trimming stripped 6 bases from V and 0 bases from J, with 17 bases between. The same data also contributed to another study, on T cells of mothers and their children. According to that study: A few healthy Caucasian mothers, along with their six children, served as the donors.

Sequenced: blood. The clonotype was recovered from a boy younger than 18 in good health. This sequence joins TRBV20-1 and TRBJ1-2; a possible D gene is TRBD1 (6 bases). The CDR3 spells CSAQEGQIANYGYTF. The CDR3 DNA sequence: TGCAGTGCCCAGGAAGGACAGATAGCTAACTATGGCTACACCTTC.